Shown below are 27 T cell receptor beta chains from a single sample sequenced in a study of T cell responses to AZD1222 COVID-19 vaccine. The assay was immunoSEQ multiplex PCR, and TCRdb's table has in-frame clones only and misses some. The sample yields just under 75,000 clones, over 70% seen once. The specimen comprised peripheral blood, sampled 28 days after the second AZD1222 dose. Every receptor here comes from an adult who received the AZD1222 COVID-19 vaccine.

The chain uses TRBV7-9 and TRBJ2-1, with D unresolved. Germline-derived CDR1 and CDR2 are SEHNR and FQNEAQ (reference sequence). Trimming left V 5 bases short and J 8 bases short, with 10 bases between. The CDR3 sequence is 12 residues long. The CDR3 region has the DNA TGTGCCAGCAGCCGACGATGGGATGAGCAGTTCTTC. The encoded protein is CASSRRWDEQFF.

J is TRBJ2-5 and V is TRBV21-1; TRBD1 was called by the table and not checked on the DNA. TRBV21-1 is noted as a pseudogene. The CDR3 has 15 residues. As DNA, the CDR3 is TGTGCCAGCAGCAAACGGGACAGGGGGCGTGAGACCCAGTACTTC. It specifies CASSKRDRGRETQYF.

V and J are TRBV14 and TRBJ2-7; D might be TRBD1 (5 bases). This CDR3 comprises 13 residues. V gave up 1 base and J gave up 6 bases, with 10 bases separating them. CDR1 and CDR2 (germline): SGHDN, FVKESK. CDR3 sequence: CASSQVTGSEQYF. The CDR3 DNA follows: TGTGCCAGCAGCCAAGTAACAGGTAGCGAGCAGTACTTC.

The V and J genes are TRBV25-1 and TRBJ1-2; maybe TRBD1 (5 bases). Germline V CDR1 and CDR2: MGHDK, SYGVNS. The V end lost 6 bases, the J end lost 3 bases, and 11 bases lay between the germline ends. The CDR3 covers 13 residues. CDR3: CASRRGVDYGYTF. CDR3 DNA sequence: TGTGCCAGCAGGAGGGGAGTGGACTATGGCTACACCTTC.

The CDR3 DNA is TGTGCCAGCAGTTGGGGGGATATTCGGGAGGGCTCAGATACGCAGTATTTT. Its protein is CASSWGDIREGSDTQYF. The chain joins TRBV11-2 to TRBJ2-3; 8 nucleotides align to TRBD2. Germline trimming cut 6 bases from V and 4 bases from J; bases unmatched to any gene: 15. The CDR3 totals 17 residues. Looked up from germline, CDR1 is SGHAT and CDR2 is FQNNGV.

The chain combines TRBV9 with TRBJ2-3; D unclear. Germline loops: CDR1 SGDLS, CDR2 YYNGEE. The CDR3 covers 13 residues. The V gene lost 1 base and the J gene lost 2 bases, with 5 bases spanning the gap. This chain's CDR3 is CASSVSPTDTQYF. CDR3 bases: TGTGCCAGCAGCGTATCCCCCACAGATACGCAGTATTTT. The complete variable domain, with remaining parts taken from reference TRBV9 and TRBJ2-3, reads DSGVTQTPKHLITATGQRVTLRCSPRSGDLSVYWYQQSLDQGLQFLIQYYNGEERAKGNILERFSAQQFPDLHSELNLSSLELGDSALYFCASSVSPTDTQYFGPGTRLTVL.

Worth noting for this clone: Because the CDR3's place on the DNA is in doubt, the DNA is left out and the CDR3 is given as listed by TCRdb. V usage is TRBV28 and J usage is TRBJ2-7; TRBD2, as called in the table, went unchecked against the DNA. Germline loops: CDR1 MDHEN, CDR2 SYDVKM. Both ends counted, the CDR3 spans 16 residues. CDR3 residues: CASSSSSPPGKDEQYF.

The CDR3: CASSVHTGGLNEQFF. In DNA, the CDR3 is TGTGCCAGCAGCGTCCATACTGGGGGGCTCAATGAGCAGTTCTTC. The V gene is TRBV9, the J gene TRBJ2-1; D is possibly TRBD1 or TRBD2 (6 bases each). The CDR3 covers 15 residues. V shed 2 bases and J shed 6 bases, with 15 bases lying between them. Germline V gene data show CDR1 as SGDLS and CDR2 as YYNGEE.

The gene calls are TRBV30 and TRBJ1-5; D is unresolved. Germline V gene lookup returns CDR1 GTSNPN and CDR2 SVGIG (reference sequence). The V gene lost 1 base and the J gene lost 5 bases, with 9 bases spanning the gap. This CDR3 spans 13 amino acids. The CDR3 DNA reads TGTGCCTGGAGTGCGGGGTGGGATCAGCCCCAGCATTTT. Translation: CAWSAGWDQPQHF.

This clone was seen a handful of times. The chain joins TRBV3-1 (or the pseudogene TRBV3-2) to TRBJ1-1; a weak D match, TRBD1 (6 bases). V lost 5 bases and J lost 4, with 23 bases in between. The CDR3 length is 17 residues. CDR1 and CDR2 (germline): LGHDT, YNNKEL (reference sequence). Here the CDR3 DNA reads TGTGCCAGCAGCAAGCAGGGCCTACAGGGTTGGGTCACTGAAGCTTTCTTT. Its translation: CASSKQGLQGWVTEAFF.

The chain couples TRBV27 to TRBJ2-7; 7 nucleotides agree with TRBD2. This CDR3 spans 19 amino acids. The germline CDR1 and CDR2 sequences are MNHEY and SMNVEV (reference sequence). Losses at the gene ends were 1 base for V and 2 bases for J; bases not matched to a gene: 17. Written as DNA, the CDR3 is TGTGCCAGCAGTTTATTGCCCGGGGGGTCAGGGTCCCGGACCTACGAGCAGTACTTC. Its translation: CASSLLPGGSGSRTYEQYF.

The gene calls are TRBV28 and TRBJ2-3; 9 bases are a match to TRBD1. Germline V CDR1 and CDR2: MDHEN, SYDVKM. Trimming took 6 bases from V and 6 from J; bases not matched to a gene: 7. The CDR3 length is 14 residues. Written as DNA, the CDR3 is TGTGCCAGCAGCCTGGGACAGGGCAGGGATACGCAGTATTTT. This sequence encodes CASSLGQGRDTQYF.

This clone was seen a handful of times. The chain has TRBV2 and TRBJ1-6; 8 bases line up with TRBD1. Trimming at V came to 10 bases and at J to 7 bases, leaving 6 bases not matched to a gene. Germline V gives CDR1 SNHLY, CDR2 FYNNEI. The CDR3 has 13 residues. The CDR3 coding sequence is TGTGCCACCAGACAGGGGTGGAATTCACCCCTCCACTTT. Translation: CATRQGWNSPLHF.

The rearrangement links TRBV18 to TRBJ1-4, with 8 bases identical to TRBD1. Germline assignment: CDR1 KGHSH and CDR2 LQKENI. The CDR3 is made up of 16 amino acids. V lost 0 bases to trimming and J lost 8 bases; unmatched junction nucleotides: 8. Written as DNA, the CDR3 is TGTGCCAGCTCACCACCGTCAGGACAGGGTGGGGAAAAACTGTTTTTT. Translation gives CASSPPSGQGGEKLFF. The full variable domain, rest sourced from reference TRBV18 and TRBJ1-4, is NAGVMQNPRHLVRRRGQEARLRCSPMKGHSHVYWYRQLPEEGLKFMVYLQKENIIDESGMPKERFSAEFPKEGPSILRIQQVVRGDSAAYFCASSPPSGQGGEKLFFGSGTQLSVL.

V gene TRBV6-6 combines with J gene TRBJ1-5, with D perhaps TRBD1 (6 bases). Germline CDR1 is MNHNY and CDR2 is SVGAGI (reference sequence). V shed 5 bases and J shed 7 bases, with 12 bases lying between them. This CDR3 contains 13 residues. CDR3 protein: CASSTQGSQPQHF. The CDR3 nucleotides read TGTGCCAGCAGTACTCAGGGGTCCCAGCCCCAGCATTTT.

The chain carries TRBV20-1 and TRBJ2-7, with D perhaps given as TRBD1 or TRBD2 (5 bases each). V lost 5 bases to trimming and J lost 3 bases, with 17 bases between them. This CDR3 has 14 residues. Germline assignment: CDR1 DFQATT and CDR2 SNEGSKA (reference sequence). The CDR3 nucleotides read TGCAGTGCTGGTGGGACCCGAGCCCTCTACGAGCAGTACTTC. The encoded protein is CSAGGTRALYEQYF.

The chain couples TRBV28 to TRBJ2-7, with unresolved D. The V end lost 6 bases, the J end lost 0 bases, and 6 bases lay between the germline ends. This CDR3 has 12 residues. The germline CDR1 and CDR2 sequences are MDHEN and SYDVKM. The CDR3 reads CASSQSSYEQYF. CDR3 coding DNA: TGTGCCAGCAGCCAAAGCTCCTACGAGCAGTACTTC.

The chain links TRBV7-2 to TRBJ2-3; D assignment may be TRBD1 or TRBD2 (5 bases each). V lost 5 bases and J 2 bases, leaving 20 bases between the germline ends. CDR3 length: 17 amino acids. Germline assignment: CDR1 SGHTA and CDR2 FQGNSA. The CDR3 region has the DNA TGTGCCAGCAGCCCCGGTTGGGGCGGGTACTCCACAGATACGCAGTATTTT. Translating it yields CASSPGWGGYSTDTQYF.

This chain uses TRBV28 with TRBJ2-7, with 8 bases matching TRBD1. The CDR3 length is 12 residues. The germline gives CDR1 MDHEN, CDR2 SYDVKM. Unmatched junction bases numbered 2, after V lost 8 bases and J lost 2 bases. The chain's CDR3 is CASRDRPYEQYF. The CDR3 coding sequence is TGTGCCAGCCGGGACAGGCCCTACGAGCAGTACTTC.

The chain links TRBV2 to TRBJ1-1; 8 bases are shared with TRBD1. The CDR3 sequence is 13 residues long. J lost 7 bases, V lost 6 bases, and 7 bases had no gene match. Germline V gene sequence: CDR1 SNHLY, CDR2 FYNNEI. CDR3 sequence: CASREWTGSEAFF. The CDR3 nucleotides are TGTGCCAGCAGGGAATGGACAGGGAGTGAAGCTTTCTTT.

This clone came up a few times. The chain has TRBV15 and TRBJ2-1, with D possibly TRBD2 on 5 matching bases. CDR3 length: 14 amino acids. V lost 1 base and J 8 bases, leaving 12 bases between the germline ends. Germline V lookup: CDR1 LNHNV, CDR2 YYDKDF (reference sequence). CDR3 in DNA: TGTGCCACCAGCAGAGCGGGAAGGGTTGATGAGCAGTTCTTC. Amino acids: CATSRAGRVDEQFF.

V usage is TRBV29-1 and J usage is TRBJ2-1; D is perhaps TRBD2 (6 bases). CDR3 length equals 12 residues. V dropped 7 bases and J dropped 2 bases, with 9 bases sitting between them. Germline V gives CDR1 SQVTM, CDR2 ANQGSEA. The CDR3 loop reads CSGLGPYNEQFF. The CDR3 nucleotides are TGCAGCGGACTAGGTCCCTACAATGAGCAGTTCTTC.

The CDR3 is CASSWGLRRGEQYF. CDR3 in DNA: TGTGCCAGCAGCTGGGGACTCCGACGGGGGGAGCAGTACTTC. The rearrangement links TRBV7-2 to TRBJ2-7; D might be TRBD2 (6 bases). The CDR3 is 14 amino acids. Germline values: CDR1 SGHTA, CDR2 FQGNSA. V gave up 4 bases and J gave up 7 bases, with 17 bases separating them. Full variable domain (outside the CDR3, taken from reference TRBV7-2 and TRBJ2-7): GAGVSQSPSNKVTEKGKDVELRCDPISGHTALYWYRQSLGQGLEFLIYFQGNSAPDKSGLPSDRFSAERTGGSVSTLTIQRTQQEDSAVYLCASSWGLRRGEQYFGPGTRLTVT.

The chain combines TRBV19 with TRBJ1-1, with 7 bases aligning to TRBD1. The CDR3 runs to 14 residues. The V segment lost 6 bases and the J segment 5 bases; nucleotides outside the gene matches: 9. The germline V gene encodes CDR1 LNHDA and CDR2 SQIVND (reference sequence). CDR3 sequence: CASSPQGIGTEAFF. The DNA of the CDR3 is TGTGCCAGTAGCCCACAGGGGATTGGGACTGAAGCTTTCTTT.

The V and J genes are TRBV24-1 and TRBJ2-7; no firm D call. The CDR3 runs 12 residues. V was trimmed by 6 bases and J by 3 bases, leaving 8 bases between them. The germline V gene has CDR1 KGHDR and CDR2 SFDVKD. The CDR3 DNA sequence: TGTGCCACCAGTCCGGACGGCTACGAGCAGTACTTC. Its translation is CATSPDGYEQYF.

The rearrangement links TRBV9 to TRBJ1-5; 8 nucleotides agree with TRBD1. CDR3 length: 20 residues. V lost 0 bases and J lost 4; bases outside the gene matches: 18. Per germline, CDR1 SGDLS and CDR2 YYNGEE. The CDR3 region has the DNA TGTGCCAGCAGCGTAGAATGTCCCCCAAGACAGGGGAATGGTAATCAGCCCCAGCATTTT. It yields the protein CASSVECPPRQGNGNQPQHF.

This clone was seen only a few times. V and J are TRBV19 and TRBJ1-2, with unresolved D. The CDR3 extends over 13 amino acids. Germline-derived CDR1 and CDR2 are LNHDA and SQIVND (reference sequence). Trimming left V 10 bases short and J 4 bases short, with 16 bases between. The CDR3 sequence: CATTDGLGYGYTF. CDR3 nucleotides: TGTGCCACTACGGATGGGTTGGGCTATGGCTACACCTTC.